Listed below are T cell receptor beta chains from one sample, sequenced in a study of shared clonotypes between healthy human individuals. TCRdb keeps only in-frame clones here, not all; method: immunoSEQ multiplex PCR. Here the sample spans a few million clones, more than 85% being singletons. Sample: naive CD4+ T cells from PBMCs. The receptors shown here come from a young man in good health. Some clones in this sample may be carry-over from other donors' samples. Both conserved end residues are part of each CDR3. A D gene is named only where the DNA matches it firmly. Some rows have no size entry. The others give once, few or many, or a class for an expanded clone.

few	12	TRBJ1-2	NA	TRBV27	CASSPLRGGYTF	TGTGCCAGCAGTCCGCTCAGGGGCGGCTACACCTTC
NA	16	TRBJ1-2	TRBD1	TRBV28	CASSLSQLTGQGGYTF	TGTGCCAGCAGTTTATCTCAACTGACGGGACAGGGTGGCTACACCTTC
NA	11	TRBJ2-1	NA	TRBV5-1	CASSGQNEQFF	TGCGCCAGCAGCGGCCAAAATGAGCAGTTCTTC
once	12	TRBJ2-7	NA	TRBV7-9	CASSFSGYEQYF	TGTGCCAGCAGCTTTAGTGGCTACGAGCAGTACTTC
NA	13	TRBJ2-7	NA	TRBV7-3	CASSPGYPYEQYF	TGTGCCAGCAGCCCTGGATATCCCTACGAGCAGTACTTC
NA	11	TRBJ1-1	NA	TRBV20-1	CSARPGTEAFF	TGCAGTGCTAGGCCGGGAACTGAAGCTTTCTTT
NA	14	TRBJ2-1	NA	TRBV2	CASTQDSSYNEQFF	TGTGCCAGCACCCAGGACAGCTCCTACAATGAGCAGTTCTTC
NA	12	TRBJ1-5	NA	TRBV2	CASRQARGPQHF	TGTGCCAGTCGACAGGCCCGGGGGCCCCAGCATTTT
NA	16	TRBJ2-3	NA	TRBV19	CASSPWTGRDSDTQYF	TGTGCCAGTAGTCCGTGGACAGGGAGGGATTCAGATACGCAGTATTTT
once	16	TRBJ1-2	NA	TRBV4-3	CASSHAGGVVGYGYTF	TGCGCCAGCAGCCACGCGGGGGGGGTCGTTGGCTATGGCTACACCTTC
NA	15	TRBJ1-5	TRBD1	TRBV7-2	CASSVDRDPYQPQHF	TGTGCCAGCAGCGTCGACAGGGACCCCTATCAGCCCCAGCATTTT
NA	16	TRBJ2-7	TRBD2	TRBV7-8	CASSFSATGLYYEQYF	TGTGCCAGCAGCTTCTCCGCAACGGGACTATACTACGAGCAGTACTTC
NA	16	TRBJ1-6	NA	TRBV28	CASSLYPGAYNSPLHF	TGTGCCAGCAGTTTATATCCAGGGGCATATAATTCACCCCTCCACTTT
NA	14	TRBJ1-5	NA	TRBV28	CASSPTQGNQPQHF	TGTGCCAGCAGCCCGACTCAGGGGAATCAGCCCCAGCATTTT
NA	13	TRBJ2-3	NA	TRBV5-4	CASSRATTDTQYF	TGTGCCAGCAGTCGAGCCACCACAGATACGCAGTATTTT
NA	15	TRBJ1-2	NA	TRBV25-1	CASSAPGAGFGGYTF	TGTGCCAGCAGTGCGCCAGGGGCAGGGTTTGGGGGCTACACCTTC
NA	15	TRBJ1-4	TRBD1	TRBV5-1	CASSSLGQGGEKLFF	TGCGCCAGCAGCTCTCTCGGACAGGGTGGGGAAAAACTGTTTTTT
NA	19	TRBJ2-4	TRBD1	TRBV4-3	CASSQGGGRGPLAKNIQYF	TGCGCCAGCAGCCAAGGAGGGGGCAGGGGGCCTTTAGCCAAAAACATTCAGTACTTC
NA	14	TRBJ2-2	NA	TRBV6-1	CASSEQPNTGELFF	TGTGCCAGCAGTGAACAGCCGAACACCGGGGAGCTGTTTTTT
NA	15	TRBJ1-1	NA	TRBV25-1	CASSDLLARDTEAFF	TGTGCCAGCAGTGATCTCCTGGCCCGGGACACTGAAGCTTTCTTT
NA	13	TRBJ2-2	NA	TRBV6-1	CASSEIQVGELFF	TGTGCCAGCAGTGAAATTCAGGTGGGGGAGCTGTTTTTT
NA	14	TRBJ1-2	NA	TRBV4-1	CASSQEDNNYGYTF	TGCGCCAGCAGCCAGGAAGATAACAACTATGGCTACACCTTC
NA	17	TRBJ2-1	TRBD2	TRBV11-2	CASRGLAGGSSYNEQFF	TGTGCCAGCAGAGGACTAGCGGGAGGGAGCTCCTACAATGAGCAGTTCTTC
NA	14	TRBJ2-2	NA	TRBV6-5	CASSYGMNTGELFF	TGTGCCAGCAGTTACGGGATGAACACCGGGGAGCTGTTTTTT
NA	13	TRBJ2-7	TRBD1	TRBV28	CASSPSDRDEQYF	TGTGCCAGCAGTCCATCGGACAGGGACGAGCAGTACTTC
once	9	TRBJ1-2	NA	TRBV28	CATQRGYTF	TGTGCCACCCAAAGGGGCTACACCTTC
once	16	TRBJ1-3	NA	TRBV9	CASSASSGSSGNTIYF	TGTGCCAGCAGCGCATCATCCGGGTCCTCTGGAAACACCATATATTTT
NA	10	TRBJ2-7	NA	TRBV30	CAARYVWQYF	TGTGCCGCACGGTATGTTTGGCAGTACTTC
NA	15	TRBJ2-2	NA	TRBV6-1	CASSLTPDNTGELFF	TGTGCCAGCAGCCTGACCCCAGATAACACCGGGGAGCTGTTTTTT
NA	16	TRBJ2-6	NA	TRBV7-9	CASSYGLYSGANVLTF	TGTGCCAGCAGCTACGGACTATACTCTGGGGCCAACGTCCTGACTTTC
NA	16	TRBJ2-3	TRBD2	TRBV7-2	CASSPQLAGAADTQYF	TGTGCCAGCAGCCCGCAACTAGCGGGAGCGGCAGATACGCAGTATTTT
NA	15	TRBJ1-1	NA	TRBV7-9	CASSDTRGGNTEAFF	TGTGCCAGCAGCGACACCAGGGGAGGGAACACTGAAGCTTTCTTT
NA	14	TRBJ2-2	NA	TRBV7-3	CASSLQTNTGELFF	TGTGCCAGCAGCTTACAGACGAACACCGGGGAGCTGTTTTTT
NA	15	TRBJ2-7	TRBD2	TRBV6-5	CASSYSGLALREQYF	TGTGCCAGCAGTTACTCGGGACTAGCACTAAGGGAGCAGTACTTC
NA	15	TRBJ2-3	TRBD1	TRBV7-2	CASSFAGGIGNTQYF	TGTGCCAGCAGCTTTGCAGGGGGTATTGGAAATACGCAGTATTTT
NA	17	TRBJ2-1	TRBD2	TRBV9	CASSVALAGAYGNEQFF	TGTGCCAGCAGCGTAGCGCTAGCGGGAGCTTACGGGAATGAGCAGTTCTTC
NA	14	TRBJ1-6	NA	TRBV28	CASSSGQPNSPLHF	TGTGCCAGCAGTTCCGGACAGCCAAATTCACCCCTCCACTTT
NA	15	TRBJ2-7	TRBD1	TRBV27	CASSFLGTGGYEQYF	TGTGCCAGCAGTTTTTTAGGGACAGGGGGCTACGAGCAGTACTTC
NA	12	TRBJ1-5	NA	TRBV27	CASGTNNQPQHF	TGTGCCAGCGGTACAAATAATCAGCCCCAGCATTTT
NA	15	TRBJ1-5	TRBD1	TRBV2	CASSVGQSSNQPQHF	TGTGCCAGCAGTGTGGGACAGAGTAGCAATCAGCCCCAGCATTTT
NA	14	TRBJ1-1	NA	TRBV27	CASSLLYRYTEAFF	TGTGCCAGCAGTTTGCTCTACCGATACACTGAAGCTTTCTTT
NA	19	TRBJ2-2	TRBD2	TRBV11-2	CASSSRRRGGRGDTGELFF	TGTGCCAGCAGCTCCCGTCGCCGGGGCGGGAGAGGTGACACCGGGGAGCTGTTTTTT
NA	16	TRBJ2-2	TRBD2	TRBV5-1	CASSRGLAGDTGELFF	TGCGCCAGCAGCCGCGGACTAGCGGGAGACACCGGGGAGCTGTTTTTT
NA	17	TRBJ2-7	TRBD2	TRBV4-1	CASSQVLIAGATYEQYF	TGCGCCAGCAGCCAAGTCCTAATAGCGGGAGCCACCTACGAGCAGTACTTC
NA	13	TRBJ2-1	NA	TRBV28	CASSLSSSDEQFF	TGTGCCAGCAGTTTATCGTCGAGCGATGAGCAGTTCTTC
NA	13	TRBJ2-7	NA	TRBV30	CAWSVSPGTEQYF	TGTGCCTGGAGTGTTTCCCCAGGGACCGAGCAGTACTTC
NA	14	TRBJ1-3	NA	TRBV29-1	CSVEAGSSGNTIYF	TGCAGCGTTGAAGCAGGTAGCTCTGGAAACACCATATATTTT
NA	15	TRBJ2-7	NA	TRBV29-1	CSVDKSGTSSYEQYF	TGCAGCGTTGATAAGTCCGGGACTTCCTCCTACGAGCAGTACTTC
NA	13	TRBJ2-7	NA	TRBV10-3	CAISELQSYEQYF	TGTGCCATCAGTGAACTACAGAGTTACGAGCAGTACTTC
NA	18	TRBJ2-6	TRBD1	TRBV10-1	CASPLRDRVVSGANVLTF	TGCGCCTCCCCCCTCCGGGACAGGGTTGTTTCTGGGGCCAACGTCCTGACTTTC
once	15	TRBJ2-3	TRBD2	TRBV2	CASSEERGYTDTQYF	TGTGCCAGCAGTGAAGAGCGGGGCTACACAGATACGCAGTATTTT
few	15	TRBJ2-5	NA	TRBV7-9	CASSLPPESSETQYF	TGTGCCAGCAGCTTACCCCCGGAATCGTCGGAGACCCAGTACTTC
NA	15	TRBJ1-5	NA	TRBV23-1	CASSPDGLGNQPQHF	TGCGCCAGCAGTCCTGATGGGTTGGGCAATCAGCCCCAGCATTTT
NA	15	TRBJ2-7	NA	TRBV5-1	CASSLAGGPTYEQYF	TGCGCCAGCAGCTTGGCCGGGGGGCCCACCTACGAGCAGTACTTC
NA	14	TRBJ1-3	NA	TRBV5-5	CASSSGAMGNTIYF	TGTGCCAGCAGCTCAGGGGCTATGGGAAACACCATATATTTT
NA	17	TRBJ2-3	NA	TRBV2	CASSVQGAGRSTDTQYF	TGTGCCAGCAGTGTTCAGGGTGCGGGGCGGAGCACAGATACGCAGTATTTT